The clone carrying this T cell receptor (beta chain) was recorded many times. Its antigen is as yet unknown. This sample stems from a study of T cells in Graves' hyperthyroidism and ophthalmopathy. Findings and limits, study-wide: The model anticipated ophthalmopathy a median around 6 months pre-onset.

Ahead of any ophthalmopathy symptoms, the blood sample was obtained at the first diagnosis of hyperthyroidism. The CDR3 has 14 residues. Trimming pared 1 base from V and 4 bases from J, leaving 11 bases between. Amplified TCR beta CDR3 regions came from RNA transcripts. Using the HTBI primer set, a first-round RT-PCR was run on the TCR CDR3. Each CDR3 protein gets one entry after TCRdb re-called the multiplex PCR reads with MiXCR. The sample carries about 260,000 distinct CDR3 sequences, less than 30% recorded once. Sequencing was performed on blood. The sequence came from a middle-aged man with Graves' hyperthyroidism that later progressed to Graves' ophthalmopathy. The J gene is TRBJ2-7, the V gene TRBV12-3 or TRBV12-4; no reliable D call. CDR3 DNA: TGTGCCAGCAGTTTAGGGCAGTTGCCTTACGAGCAGTACTTC. Protein: CASSLGQLPYEQYF.